A single sample gave rise to the 2 T cell receptor beta chains below, sequenced in a study of blood T cell repertoires in COVID-19. TCRdb's copy holds only in-frame clones and misses some; the assay was immunoSEQ multiplex PCR. There are roughly 71,000 clones in the sample; 75% to 85% occur only once, and around 23% lies in the top ten. Sequencing was carried out using peripheral blood. The receptors here all came from a man over 45 with acute or convalescent COVID-19.

This CDR3 reads CASSTEYVTLGGETQYF. CDR3 in DNA: TGTGCCAGCAGTACAGAGTATGTAACCCTGGGGGGTGAGACCCAGTACTTC. The chain employs TRBV27 and TRBJ2-5; the D gene is possibly TRBD2 (6 bases). Germline-derived CDR1 and CDR2 are MNHEY and SMNVEV (reference sequence). The CDR3 has 17 amino acids. V lost 5 bases to trimming and J lost 5 bases, with 24 bases between them.

This clone was seen only once. The chain links TRBV10-2 to TRBJ2-4; TRBD1 aligns across 7 bases. The length of the CDR3 is 13 residues. The V gene end was trimmed by 3 bases and the J gene end by 6 bases; junction bases not matched to a gene: 2. In germline, CDR1 is WSHSY, CDR2 SAAADI. CDR3 sequence reads: CASSEGGGNIQYF. The CDR3 DNA reads TGCGCCAGCAGTGAAGGGGGCGGAAACATTCAGTACTTC.